These 21 T cell receptor beta chains share one sample of origin, sequenced in a study of response to subunit inactivated influenza vaccine. TCRdb used MiXCR to reprocess the RT-PCR reads, holding one entry per CDR3 protein. The sample holds under 550,000 distinct CDR3 sequences, less than 10% seen once. The sample here was PBMCs from blood, taken around 2 years after vaccination. These receptor sequences come from a man between 50 and 75 years old who received an inactivated influenza vaccine.

This clonotype was observed many times. The chain combines TRBV12-3 or TRBV12-4 with TRBJ2-2, with D possibly TRBD1 on 5 matching bases. The V end was cut by 1 base, the J end by 6 bases, with 6 bases between. The CDR3 consists of 13 residues. The chain's CDR3 is CASSLGGSGELFF. The DNA of the CDR3 is TGTGCCAGCAGTTTAGGGGGCTCCGGGGAGCTGTTTTTT.

At least ten counts were recorded for this clonotype. The chain carries TRBV29-1 and TRBJ1-1; D is ambiguous. V lost 2 bases to trimming and J lost 6 bases, with 16 bases between them. The CDR3 loop spans 14 amino acids. The germline V gene has CDR1 SQVTM and CDR2 ANQGSEA. In nucleotides, the CDR3 is TGCAGCGTTGAATACAGTGGTGGGTTCCCTGAAGCTTTCTTT. Residues: CSVEYSGGFPEAFF.

There are many counts of this clonotype. The rearrangement uses TRBV20-1 and TRBJ1-1, with D perhaps matching TRBD1 (6 bases). CDR3 length: 14 amino acids. Germline values: CDR1 DFQATT, CDR2 SNEGSKA (reference sequence). Deletions cut 2 bases from V and 0 bases from J, with 10 bases between. DNA of the CDR3: TGCAGTGCTAGACGGGACACCCTGAACACTGAAGCTTTCTTT. Its protein product is CSARRDTLNTEAFF.

This clonotype was found a few times. The rearrangement uses TRBV24-1 and TRBJ2-1; 8 bases line up with TRBD2. The CDR3 extends over 14 amino acids. With 4 bases clipped from V and 7 bases from J, the junction kept 5 bases outside the gene matches. CDR1 KGHDR and CDR2 SFDVKD come from the germline V gene. This CDR3 is CATSESGSQNEQFF. The CDR3 DNA reads as TGTGCCACCAGTGAAAGCGGGAGTCAGAATGAGCAGTTCTTC.

The gene calls are TRBV4-3 and TRBJ2-3, with a tentative D call TRBD2 (5 bases). The V and J ends lost 4 bases and 7 bases respectively, with 21 bases between them. The CDR3 consists of 16 residues. CDR1 and CDR2 (germline): LGHNA, YSLEER. DNA of the CDR3: TGCGCCAGCAGCCCAGAGCGAGGCGGGCCACAGAATACGCAGTATTTT. Protein product: CASSPERGGPQNTQYF.

The chain carries TRBV7-3 and TRBJ2-2; 9 positions agree with TRBD1. This CDR3 has 14 amino acids. Germline assignment: CDR1 SGHTA and CDR2 FQGTGA. V lost 5 bases, J lost 6 bases, and 4 bases stayed unmatched. The CDR3, as DNA: TGTGCCAGCAGCAGGACAGGGGAGCCCGGGGAGCTGTTTTTT. Residues: CASSRTGEPGELFF.

In its sample, this clonotype was seen many times. This sequence joins TRBV6-8 and TRBJ2-1; 13 bases match TRBD2. CDR3 length equals 16 residues. Germline loops: CDR1 MNHGY, CDR2 SAAAGT. The V segment lost 5 bases and the J segment 3 bases; nucleotides outside the gene matches: 4. Here the CDR3 DNA reads TGTGCCAGCAGTAACCGACTAGCGGGGGGCTACAATGAGCAGTTCTTC. This encodes CASSNRLAGGYNEQFF.

This clonotype showed up just a few times. The CDR3: CASSRTTGTETQYF. In DNA, the CDR3 is TGTGCCAGCAGTAGAACGACAGGTACAGAGACCCAGTACTTC. J is TRBJ2-5 and V is TRBV6-1; a weak D match, TRBD1 (6 bases). The V end was cut by 5 bases, the J end by 4 bases, with 14 bases between. The length of the CDR3 is 14 residues. Looked up from germline, CDR1 is MNHNS and CDR2 is SASEGT.

This clonotype was seen at least ten times. The chain has TRBV12-3 or TRBV12-4 and TRBJ2-7; 7 nucleotides line up with TRBD1. This CDR3 is built from 13 residues. V dropped 4 bases and J dropped 4; count of bases not matched to a gene: 4. The CDR3 coding sequence is TGTGCCAGCAGTTGGTCAGGGGGTTACGAGCAGTACTTC. It translates to CASSWSGGYEQYF.

At least ten counts were recorded for this clonotype. V is TRBV18 and J is TRBJ1-5; D is unresolved. Germline V CDR1 and CDR2: KGHSH, LQKENI. The CDR3 has 12 residues. Between the trimmed V and J ends, which lost 6 bases and 3 bases, there was a span of 6 bases. The CDR3 nucleotides read TGTGCCAGCTCCCCCAACAATCAGCCCCAGCATTTT. Amino acids: CASSPNNQPQHF.

This clonotype came up many times. The CDR3: CASSQASGGAYEQFF. DNA for the CDR3: TGTGCCAGCAGCCAAGCTAGCGGGGGGGCCTATGAGCAGTTCTTC. V and J are TRBV3-1 and TRBJ2-1; 12 bases match TRBD2. This CDR3 contains 15 residues. Germline V gives CDR1 LGHDT, CDR2 YNNKEL (reference sequence). After removal of 1 base from V and 8 bases from J, the junction contained 3 bases not matched to a gene.

This rearrangement joins TRBV7-2 to TRBJ1-1; D unclear. The germline V gene has CDR1 SGHTA and CDR2 FQGNSA. This CDR3 has 14 amino acids. The V end lost 1 base, the J end lost 1 base, and 7 bases lay between the germline ends. CDR3 sequence: CASSLGYGNTEAFF. The CDR3 DNA sequence: TGTGCCAGCAGCTTAGGTTATGGGAACACTGAAGCTTTCTTT.

This clonotype occurred many times. This rearrangement joins TRBV6-5 to TRBJ1-1, with TRBD1 matching over 11 bases. Germline values: CDR1 MNHEY, CDR2 SVGAGI. The CDR3 extends over 16 amino acids. The V and J ends lost 2 bases and 5 bases, in that order; junction bases with no gene match: 7. The CDR3 is CASSYERDRGETEAFF. DNA of the CDR3: TGTGCCAGCAGTTACGAAAGGGACAGGGGGGAGACTGAAGCTTTCTTT.

This clonotype was seen a few times. The V gene is TRBV11-1, the J gene TRBJ2-3; 7 bases fit TRBD1. The CDR3 spans 16 residues. The ends lost 3 bases at V and 4 bases at J; junction bases unmatched: 10. Germline V CDR1 and CDR2: SGHAT, FQDESV (reference sequence). In DNA, the CDR3 is TGTGCCAGCAGCTTCAGACAGGGAGCTGGGCCAGATACGCAGTATTTT. Protein product: CASSFRQGAGPDTQYF.

The CDR3 coding sequence is TGTGCCAGCAGTTACAGACAGGGGAAGTACGAGCAGTACTTC. It translates to CASSYRQGKYEQYF. V is TRBV6-5 and J is TRBJ2-7; 8 bases match TRBD1. The CDR3 covers 14 residues. The germline CDR1 and CDR2 sequences are MNHEY and SVGAGI. After removal of 2 bases from V and 4 bases from J, the junction contained 4 bases not matched to a gene.

This chain links TRBV19 with TRBJ2-7; D gene unclear. With 2 bases removed from V and 0 bases from J, the gap between germline ends came to 8 bases. CDR3 length: 14 residues. Germline CDR1 and CDR2: LNHDA and SQIVND (reference sequence). In DNA form, the CDR3 reads TGTGCCAGTAGTATATCCAGGTTCTCCTACGAGCAGTACTTC. Its translation: CASSISRFSYEQYF.

This clonotype was recorded many times. In DNA form, the CDR3 reads TGTGCCAGCAGCCAAGAGAGCGCGTCAGGGGCCGGGGAGCTGTTTTTT. This codes for CASSQESASGAGELFF. The gene calls are TRBV3-1 and TRBJ2-2, with D possibly TRBD1 on 6 matching bases. Between the trimmed V and J ends, which lost 0 bases and 6 bases, there was a span of 14 bases. Germline CDR1 and CDR2: LGHDT and YNNKEL (reference sequence). The CDR3 has 16 amino acids.

CDR3: CASSLGVGTGGYTF. DNA of the CDR3: TGTGCCAGCAGCTTAGGAGTAGGGACCGGTGGCTACACCTTC. The chain links TRBV11-2 to TRBJ1-2, with a weak D call TRBD1 (5 bases). Per the germline V gene, CDR1 is SGHAT and CDR2 is FQNNGV. V was pared by 1 base and J by 7 bases, with 13 bases between. The CDR3 is made up of 14 amino acids.

The rearrangement joins TRBV11-2 to TRBJ2-5; 8 bases map to TRBD2. The V gene end was trimmed by 4 bases and the J gene end by 4 bases; junction bases not matched to a gene: 5. This CDR3 spans 14 amino acids. The germline V gene encodes CDR1 SGHAT and CDR2 FQNNGV. CDR3 DNA: TGTGCCAGCAGCTCGGGACTAGTAGGAGAGACCCAGTACTTC. Protein product: CASSSGLVGETQYF.

This clonotype was counted ten times or more. The chain links TRBV20-1 to TRBJ2-7; D is undetermined. Between the trimmed V and J ends, which lost 3 bases and 3 bases, there was a span of 12 bases. Germline V CDR1 and CDR2: DFQATT, SNEGSKA (reference sequence). The CDR3 consists of 13 residues. CDR3 DNA: TGCAGTGCTAGTGAGAGTACCTTCTACGAGCAGTACTTC. Protein sequence: CSASESTFYEQYF.

In this sample, this clonotype turned up a few times. The chain couples TRBV7-2 to TRBJ2-1, with 7 bases lining up with TRBD2. V gave up 5 bases and J gave up 6 bases; unmatched junction bases: 7. The germline V gene encodes CDR1 SGHTA and CDR2 FQGNSA. CDR3 length equals 14 residues. The CDR3 nucleotides are TGTGCCAGCAGCCCCCAGACTAGCATCAATGAGCAGTTCTTC. The encoded protein is CASSPQTSINEQFF.